This TCR beta chain comes out of a study of blood T cell repertoires in COVID-19 (TCRdb year 2020). Background on the whole study: The collaborator samples originated in the United States, Italy and Spain and spanned the acute and convalescent phases of COVID-19. The material from the prospective study consisted of cDNA or gDNA derived from T cells, B-cell-depleted T cells, or PBMCs. The dataset comprised deeply sampled blood TCRbeta repertoires from subjects exposed to, actively infected with, or recovered from COVID-19. The repertoires were released in a freely available public database intended as a resource for research on the immune response to SARS-CoV-2. The samples were drawn from the first 160 participants of the ongoing ImmuneRACE study and from 950 to 1,500 subjects provided by 6 global collaborators. The sample metadata nearly always contained a de-identified subject ID, COVID-19 status, age in years and sex. Where HLA class I and class II types were available, the types were taken from metadata supplied by the sample provider, not from assay-based typing. Broad study findings and their caveats: The amount of clinical and demographic metadata varied by source and participant and was provided uncurated.

Trimming removed 4 bases from V and 8 bases from J; the gene matches leave 9 bases unexplained. The CDR3 numbers 15 residues from cysteine through phenylalanine. The kept DNA is CDR3 alone, 45 bases in frame from the first base. CDR1 and CDR2 (SEHNR, FQNEAQ) derive from the germline V gene (reference sequence). A remark on this clone: Its antigen is unknown. Within one base of it there is no much larger clone, and no base qualities were kept.

Enrolling through a virtual design, the prospective study's participants ranged in age from about 18 to 89 years and lived across 24 United States geographic areas. In the prospective study, participants were assigned to cohorts based on the clinical history participants reported in a screening survey and a study questionnaire. ImmuneRACE Cohort 3 recovered participants were defined by two consecutive negative NP/OP PCR tests, healthcare professional clearance, or symptom resolution. In the prospective study, whole blood, serum and a nasopharyngeal or oropharyngeal swab were collected from each participant by mobile phlebotomists. Additional blood draws and questionnaires over an approximately two-month period could optionally be provided by prospective study participants. Prospective study blood samples were shipped either frozen or at room temperature before DNA extraction. TCRbeta CDR3 regions were amplified from genomic DNA by means of the immunoSEQ Assay, a bias-controlled multiplex PCR. Regarding the original processing steps: Nucleated cell counts per sample were estimated from amplification of reference gene primers within the assay. Sequence reads were collapsed and filtered to measure the absolute abundance of every unique TCRbeta CDR3 rearrangement. For each sample, productive Simpson clonality was calculated as the square root of Simpson's diversity index across productive rearrangements. In its TCRdb copy, this immuneACCESS table keeps in-frame sequences only and misses some clones. Where compared with another copy, unresolved V genes explain less than half of these, and the others have no known cause. Clonal size and the V and J genes are those of that table, whereas D and trimming came from the DNA. The sample table records about 130,000 clones; about 86% of these occur just once. About 2.5% of the sample comes from the top ten.

The sequence came from a woman in her fifties or sixties who had recovered from COVID-19. The sample comprised PBMCs or T cells enriched from blood (not recorded which). The V and J segments used are TRBV7-9 and TRBJ2-1, with 9 middle bases fitting TRBD1. The nucleotide sequence reads as follows: TGTGCCAGCAGCTCACACAGGGGGCTCGGGGATGAGCAGTTCTTC. The encoded protein is CASSSHRGLGDEQFF. Where the CDR3 stops, the reference TRBV7-9 and TRBJ2-1 genes take over; the full variable domain is DTGVSQNPRHKITKRGQNVTFRCDPISEHNRLYWYRQTLGQGPEFLTYFQNEAQLEKSRLLSDRFSAERPKGSFSTLEIQRTEQGDSAMYLCASSSHRGLGDEQFFGPGTRLTVL.